Below are 28 T cell receptor beta chains sequenced from a single sample in a study of T cell repertoires in cytomegalovirus infection. Their specific antigens are unknown. TCRdb re-called the reads with MiXCR, one entry per CDR3 protein. The table includes 200,000 to 250,000 distinct CDR3 sequences, less than 50% detected once. The source was CD8+ T cells from cultured PBMCs, collected from culture after CMV antigen stimulation. The receptors were sampled from a human donor in good health (CMV status not recorded). Some clones in this sample may be carry-over from other donors' samples.

The gene calls are TRBV7-8 and TRBJ1-1; 7 bases align to TRBD1. V was clipped by 5 bases and J by 0 bases; unmatched bases: 9. The CDR3 runs to 16 residues. CDR1 is SGHVS and CDR2 is FQNEAQ in the germline V gene. The CDR3 bases are TGTGCCAGCAGCCCAGGGGGGTTTTCCATGAACACTGAAGCTTTCTTT. It encodes CASSPGGFSMNTEAFF.

The sample holds a few counts of this clonotype. The genes are TRBV28 and TRBJ2-5; 9 positions match TRBD1. J lost 4 bases, V lost 5 bases, and 5 bases had no gene match. The CDR3 extends over 14 amino acids. The V gene's germline CDR1 is MDHEN and CDR2 SYDVKM. Here the CDR3 DNA reads TGTGCCAGCAGTGCGGGACAGGGTGGAGAGACCCAGTACTTC. Translation gives CASSAGQGGETQYF. Using reference TRBV28 and TRBJ2-5 for the parts outside the CDR3, the full variable domain is DVKVTQSSRYLVKRTGEKVFLECVQDMDHENMFWYRQDPGLGLRLIYFSYDVKMKEKGDIPEGYSVSREKKERFSLILESASTNQTSMYLCASSAGQGGETQYFGPGTRLLVL.

This clonotype was found many times. The chain couples TRBV6-6 to TRBJ2-5; D is possibly TRBD1 (5 bases). The germline gives CDR1 MNHNY, CDR2 SVGAGI (reference sequence). CDR3 length: 13 amino acids. The V end was cut by 6 bases, the J end by 2 bases, with 10 bases between. The CDR3 loop reads CASRIGAQETQYF. The CDR3 DNA reads as TGTGCCAGCAGGATTGGGGCTCAAGAGACCCAGTACTTC.

This chain connects TRBV6-6 to TRBJ2-1, with D possibly called TRBD1 or TRBD2 (5 bases each). CDR3 length: 17 residues. CDR1 and CDR2 (germline): MNHNY, SVGAGI (reference sequence). V was trimmed by 0 bases and J by 4 bases, leaving 16 bases between them. CDR3 region: CASSYSLVGTRYNEQFF. The DNA of the CDR3 is TGTGCCAGCAGTTACTCCCTCGTAGGGACCAGATACAATGAGCAGTTCTTC.

The J gene is TRBJ2-2, the V gene TRBV2; tentative D call: TRBD2 (6 bases). The CDR3 has 16 residues. V was cut by 2 bases and J by 1 base, with 11 bases left in between. Germline loops: CDR1 SNHLY, CDR2 FYNNEI. The CDR3 region has the DNA TGTGCCAGCAGTGAATGGGGGACTGAGAACACCGGGGAGCTGTTTTTT. The encoded protein is CASSEWGTENTGELFF.

The CDR3 nucleotides read TGTGCCAGCAGCTACATCGGGACAGCTGGCTCTGGAAACACCATATATTTT. It translates to CASSYIGTAGSGNTIYF. The rearrangement uses TRBV7-9 and TRBJ1-3; 7 bases fit TRBD1. This CDR3 has 17 residues. The trim removed 4 bases at V and 0 bases at J, leaving 9 bases unmatched. CDR1 SEHNR and CDR2 FQNEAQ come from the germline V gene (reference sequence).

This clonotype was counted only a few times. The CDR3 DNA reads as TGCAGTGCTCCCCGACTAGCGGGAGGGTACAATGAGCAGTTCTTC. Amino acid sequence: CSAPRLAGGYNEQFF. This chain connects TRBV20-1 to TRBJ2-1; the match to TRBD2 covers 14 bases. J gave up 4 bases and V 5 bases, and 4 bases lay outside the gene matches. The CDR3 sequence is 15 residues long. CDR1 is DFQATT and CDR2 is SNEGSKA in the germline V gene (reference sequence).

This clonotype has more than one count but fewer than ten. CDR3 amino acids: CASSPGTSGRTNNEQFF. DNA of the CDR3: TGTGCCAGCAGTCCCGGGACTAGCGGGAGGACTAACAATGAGCAGTTCTTC. This sequence joins TRBV27 and TRBJ2-1; the match to TRBD2 covers 15 bases. Germline lookup yields CDR1 MNHEY and CDR2 SMNVEV (reference sequence). CDR3 length: 17 residues. Trimming took 5 bases from V and 5 from J; bases not matched to a gene: 7.

For the CDR3, the DNA is TGTGCCAGCAGCCCGGGAACGCTAGGAGAGACCCAGTACTTC. It codes for CASSPGTLGETQYF. The V gene is TRBV14, the J gene TRBJ2-5; possibly TRBD2 for D (5 bases). CDR3 length: 14 residues. CDR1 and CDR2 (germline): SGHDN, FVKESK. Trimming pared 4 bases from V and 4 bases from J, leaving 13 bases between.

This chain uses TRBV15 with TRBJ2-1; 7 bases fit TRBD1. CDR1 is LNHNV, CDR2 YYDKDF, per germline (reference sequence). The CDR3 runs to 14 residues. Losses at the gene ends were 1 base for V and 4 bases for J; bases not matched to a gene: 1. The CDR3 loop is CATSRGDSYNEQFF. Written as DNA, the CDR3 is TGTGCCACCAGCAGAGGGGACAGTTACAATGAGCAGTTCTTC.

The chain recombines TRBV4-1 with TRBJ2-3; D tentatively fits TRBD1 or TRBD2 (8 bases each). CDR3 length: 16 amino acids. Looked up from germline, CDR1 is MGHRA and CDR2 is YSYEKL. Trimming pared 4 bases from V and 6 bases from J, leaving 20 bases between. The CDR3 DNA is TGCGCCAGCAGCCCCCGGGAGGGACAGGTGTGGGATACGCAGTATTTT. Translating it yields CASSPREGQVWDTQYF.

The chain employs TRBV28 and TRBJ1-1; D not certain. The germline V and J ends were trimmed by 1 base and 4 bases, with 10 bases remaining between them. Germline CDR1 is MDHEN and CDR2 is SYDVKM. The CDR3 is 14 residues long. The CDR3 DNA reads as TGTGCCAGCAGTTTATACCCGGCAACCACTGAAGCTTTCTTT. Residues: CASSLYPATTEAFF.

This clonotype was found a few times. V usage is TRBV12-3 or TRBV12-4 and J usage is TRBJ1-3, with D uncertain. V was clipped by 7 bases and J by 7 bases, with 14 bases between them. This CDR3 has 13 amino acids. The CDR3 DNA reads as TGTGCCAGCACCCAGGACCCGCTCAACACCATATATTTT. This translates into CASTQDPLNTIYF.

In its sample, this clonotype was seen a few times. V usage is TRBV19 and J usage is TRBJ1-3; tentative D call: TRBD1 (6 bases). The length of the CDR3 is 19 residues. CDR1 is LNHDA and CDR2 is SQIVND in the germline V gene (reference sequence). Trimming stripped 7 bases from V and 0 bases from J, with 25 bases between. As DNA, the CDR3 is TGTGCCAGTAAACCCCAGGAGGACAGCGTATTTCACTCTGGAAACACCATATATTTT. Residues: CASKPQEDSVFHSGNTIYF.

The chain has TRBV27 and TRBJ1-1; possible D gene TRBD1, 5 bases. Germline CDR1 and CDR2: MNHEY and SMNVEV (reference sequence). This CDR3 has 14 amino acids. Trimming took off 5 bases at V and 1 base at J, with 11 bases between the two ends. The CDR3 nucleotides read TGTGCCAGCAGTCGAGGACATACGAACACTGAAGCTTTCTTT. Protein sequence: CASSRGHTNTEAFF.

The chain employs TRBV6-1 and TRBJ2-1; D might be TRBD1 (5 bases). Germline lookup yields CDR1 MNHNS and CDR2 SASEGT. V shed 0 bases and J shed 4 bases, with 10 bases lying between them. CDR3 length: 15 residues. CDR3 sequence reads: CASSEAQGTYNEQFF. In DNA, the CDR3 is TGTGCCAGCAGTGAAGCCCAGGGAACTTACAATGAGCAGTTCTTC.

The chain carries TRBV12-3 or TRBV12-4 and TRBJ2-1, with D perhaps TRBD1 or TRBD2 (5 bases each). This CDR3 contains 16 residues. Trimming cost V 5 bases and J 7 bases, with 21 bases left between them. Written as DNA, the CDR3 is TGTGCCAGCAGTGGCGCCGGGACCAATAAACCAAATGAGCAGTTCTTC. Translating gives CASSGAGTNKPNEQFF.

Only one count was recorded for this clonotype. The V and J genes are TRBV20-1 and TRBJ1-1, with 7 positions matching TRBD1. With 1 base clipped from V and 3 bases from J, the junction kept 8 bases outside the gene matches. Germline V gene data show CDR1 as DFQATT and CDR2 as SNEGSKA (reference sequence). The CDR3 runs 15 residues. The CDR3 DNA sequence: TGCAGTGCTAGAGGTATAGACAGGGAGGACACTGAAGCTTTCTTT. Amino acids: CSARGIDREDTEAFF.

V gene TRBV19 combines with J gene TRBJ1-1; 7 bases align to TRBD1. Germline V gene data show CDR1 as LNHDA and CDR2 as SQIVND (reference sequence). The ends lost 4 bases at V and 0 bases at J; junction bases unmatched: 5. The CDR3 has 15 amino acids. CDR3 DNA sequence: TGTGCCAGTAGTACAACGACAGGGTTGAACACTGAAGCTTTCTTT. Translation: CASSTTTGLNTEAFF. Full variable domain (missing parts from reference TRBV19 and TRBJ1-1): DGGITQSPKYLFRKEGQNVTLSCEQNLNHDAMYWYRQDPGQGLRLIYYSQIVNDFQKGDIAEGYSVSREKKESFPLTVTSAQKNPTAFYLCASSTTTGLNTEAFFGQGTRLTVV.

This clonotype has a handful of counts. This chain joins TRBV27 and TRBJ2-7; no definite D call. Germline CDR1 reads MNHEY; CDR2 reads SMNVEV (reference sequence). CDR3 size: 15 residues. Trimming removed 2 bases at V and 3 bases at J, with 14 bases between. The CDR3 is CASSLRQVLVYEQYF. The CDR3 DNA follows: TGTGCCAGCAGTTTAAGGCAAGTTTTGGTCTACGAGCAGTACTTC.

The chain couples TRBV2 to TRBJ1-2; D not resolved. The CDR3 is 12 amino acids. The V end was cut by 9 bases, the J end by 0 bases, with 8 bases between. The germline V gene encodes CDR1 SNHLY and CDR2 FYNNEI. The DNA for the CDR3 is TGTGCCAGTGGCACAGCTAACTATGGCTACACCTTC. Protein product: CASGTANYGYTF.

This clonotype was seen a few times. This rearrangement joins TRBV7-9 to TRBJ1-3, with 12 bases aligning to TRBD1. Germline V gene lookup returns CDR1 SEHNR and CDR2 FQNEAQ (reference sequence). The CDR3 spans 16 residues. J was trimmed by 4 bases and V by 6 bases; bases with no gene match: 7. CDR3 DNA: TGTGCCAGCAGGTTGGGGACAGGGGGCAGCGGAAACACCATATATTTT. Protein product: CASRLGTGGSGNTIYF.

This clonotype turned up a few times. V usage is TRBV4-2 and J usage is TRBJ2-7; weak D call: TRBD2 (5 bases). Trimming left V 0 bases short and J 4 bases short, with 13 bases between. The CDR3 contains 15 residues. Germline-derived CDR1 and CDR2 are LGHNA and YNFKEQ. CDR3: CASSQDLEGYYEQYF. CDR3 coding DNA: TGTGCCAGCAGCCAAGATCTTGAGGGTTATTACGAGCAGTACTTC.

The chain carries TRBV27 and TRBJ2-5; 7 bases map to TRBD2. The CDR3 consists of 16 residues. CDR1 is MNHEY and CDR2 is SMNVEV in the germline V gene (reference sequence). V lost 0 bases to trimming and J lost 5 bases; unmatched junction nucleotides: 9. The CDR3 coding sequence is TGTGCCAGCAGTTTATCGGGGGGGAGGGCCTATGAGACCCAGTACTTC. Encoded protein: CASSLSGGRAYETQYF.

The chain links TRBV7-3 to TRBJ2-7, with a weak D call TRBD1 (5 bases). CDR1 is SGHTA and CDR2 is FQGTGA in the germline V gene. The CDR3 is 12 amino acids. V lost 2 bases and J lost 7, with 9 bases in between. CDR3 in amino acids: CASSLDSREQYF. The DNA for the CDR3 is TGTGCCAGCAGCTTAGACAGCCGGGAGCAGTACTTC.

The genes are TRBV27 and TRBJ2-7; D remains ambiguous. CDR1 MNHEY and CDR2 SMNVEV come from the germline V gene (reference sequence). The CDR3 is made up of 12 amino acids. V lost 6 bases, J lost 6 bases, and 12 bases lay in between. For the CDR3, the DNA is TGTGCCAGCAGCCCGGGCGGTATCGAGCAGTACTTC. It encodes CASSPGGIEQYF.

The rearrangement joins TRBV12-3 or TRBV12-4 to TRBJ1-6; a weak D match, TRBD1 (5 bases). CDR3 length: 17 residues. Trimming removed 5 bases at V and 7 bases at J, with 21 bases between. CDR3 bases: TGTGCCAGCAGTGACCCCGGGGCAGGCCAGCGAAATTCACCCCTCCACTTT. Translation gives CASSDPGAGQRNSPLHF.

V and J are TRBV7-7 and TRBJ2-2, with 11 bases aligning to TRBD1. CDR3 length equals 16 residues. With 5 bases clipped from V and 5 bases from J, the junction kept 7 bases outside the gene matches. The germline gives CDR1 SSHAT, CDR2 FNYEAQ (reference sequence). CDR3 region: CASSPGQGARTGELFF. The CDR3 bases are TGTGCCAGCAGCCCCGGACAGGGGGCGCGAACCGGGGAGCTGTTTTTT.